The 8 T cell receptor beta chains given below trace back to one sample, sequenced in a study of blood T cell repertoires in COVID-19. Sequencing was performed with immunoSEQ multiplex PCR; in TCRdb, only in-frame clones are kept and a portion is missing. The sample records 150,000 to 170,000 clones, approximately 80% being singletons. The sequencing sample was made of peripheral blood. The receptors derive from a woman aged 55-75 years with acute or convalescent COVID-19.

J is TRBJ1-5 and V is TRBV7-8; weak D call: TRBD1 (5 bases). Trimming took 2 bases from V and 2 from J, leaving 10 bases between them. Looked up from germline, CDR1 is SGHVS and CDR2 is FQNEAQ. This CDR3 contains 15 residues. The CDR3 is CASSLWTIGNQPQHF. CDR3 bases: TGTGCCAGCAGCTTATGGACAATCGGCAATCAGCCCCAGCATTTT.

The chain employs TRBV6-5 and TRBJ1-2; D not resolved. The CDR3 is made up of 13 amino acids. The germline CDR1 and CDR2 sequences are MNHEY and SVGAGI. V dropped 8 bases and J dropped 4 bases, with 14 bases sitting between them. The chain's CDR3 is CASGFEGPYGYTF. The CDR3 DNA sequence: TGTGCCAGCGGGTTCGAGGGCCCCTATGGCTACACCTTC.

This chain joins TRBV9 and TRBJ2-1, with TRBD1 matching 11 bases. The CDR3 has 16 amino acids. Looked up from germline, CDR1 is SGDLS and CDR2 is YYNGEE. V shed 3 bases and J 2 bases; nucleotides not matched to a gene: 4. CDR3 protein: CASSAPGQGAYNEQFF. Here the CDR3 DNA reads TGTGCCAGCAGCGCCCCGGGACAGGGGGCCTACAATGAGCAGTTCTTC. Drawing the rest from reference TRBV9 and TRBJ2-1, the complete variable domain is DSGVTQTPKHLITATGQRVTLRCSPRSGDLSVYWYQQSLDQGLQFLIQYYNGEERAKGNILERFSAQQFPDLHSELNLSSLELGDSALYFCASSAPGQGAYNEQFFGPGTRLTVL.

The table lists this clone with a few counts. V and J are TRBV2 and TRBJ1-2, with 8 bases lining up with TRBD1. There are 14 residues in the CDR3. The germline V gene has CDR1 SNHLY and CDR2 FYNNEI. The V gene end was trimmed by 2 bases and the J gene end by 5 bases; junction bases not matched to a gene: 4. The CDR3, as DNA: TGTGCCAGCAGTGAAAGGACAGGGACTTATGGCTACACCTTC. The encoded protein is CASSERTGTYGYTF.

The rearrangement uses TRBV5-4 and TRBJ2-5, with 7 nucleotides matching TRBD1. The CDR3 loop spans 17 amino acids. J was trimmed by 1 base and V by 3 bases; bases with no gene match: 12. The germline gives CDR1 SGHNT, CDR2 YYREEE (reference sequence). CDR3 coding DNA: TGTGCCAGCAGCTGGGCCTATAGGGGGCTAGGCCAAGAGACCCAGTACTTC. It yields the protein CASSWAYRGLGQETQYF.

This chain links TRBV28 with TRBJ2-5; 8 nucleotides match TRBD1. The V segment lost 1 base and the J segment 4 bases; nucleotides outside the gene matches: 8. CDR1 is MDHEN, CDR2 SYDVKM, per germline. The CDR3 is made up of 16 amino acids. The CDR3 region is CASSLSLAGGLETQYF. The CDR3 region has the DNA TGTGCCAGCAGTTTATCTTTGGCAGGGGGCCTAGAGACCCAGTACTTC.

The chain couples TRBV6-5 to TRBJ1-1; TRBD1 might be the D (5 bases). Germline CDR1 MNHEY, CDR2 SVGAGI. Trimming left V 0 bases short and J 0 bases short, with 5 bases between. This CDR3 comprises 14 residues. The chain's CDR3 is CASSYSTVNTEAFF. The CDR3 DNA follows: TGTGCCAGCAGTTACTCGACAGTGAACACTGAAGCTTTCTTT.

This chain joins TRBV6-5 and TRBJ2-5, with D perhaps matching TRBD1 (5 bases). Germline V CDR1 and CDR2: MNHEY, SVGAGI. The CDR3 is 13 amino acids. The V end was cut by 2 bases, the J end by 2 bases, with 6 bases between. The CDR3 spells CASSYQGQETQYF. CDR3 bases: TGTGCCAGCAGTTACCAGGGTCAAGAGACCCAGTACTTC.